The rows below give T cell receptor beta chains drawn from one sample of a study of spatial heterogeneity in lung cancer. In TCRdb, the 5' RACE reads were re-called with MiXCR into one record per CDR3 protein. Of thousands of distinct CDR3 sequences in the sample, about 4% were seen once. Specimen: normal lung tissue next to the tumor, collected at surgery. All receptors come from a female donor with early-stage non-small cell lung cancer. Each CDR3 is given with its conserved first and last residue. A D gene is named only where the DNA matches it firmly. Some rows have no size entry. The others give once, few or many, or a class for an expanded clone.

v_gene: TRBV3-1
j_gene: TRBJ2-7
d_gene: TRBD2
abundance: medium-sized
CDR3aa: CASSPPGGYSSYEQYF
CDR3nt: TGTGCCAGCAGCCCACCCGGGGGGTACAGCTCCTACGAGCAGTACTTC

v_gene: TRBV5-4
j_gene: TRBJ2-7
d_gene: .
abundance: medium-sized
CDR3aa: CASSVPGYHEQYF
CDR3nt: TGTGCCAGCAGCGTACCTGGGTACCACGAGCAGTACTTC

v_gene: TRBV4-1
j_gene: TRBJ2-3
d_gene: .
abundance: medium-sized
CDR3aa: CASSQDVSSTDTQYF
CDR3nt: TGCGCCAGCAGCCAAGATGTGTCTAGCACAGATACGCAGTATTTT

v_gene: TRBV28
j_gene: TRBJ2-4
d_gene: TRBD1
abundance: medium-sized
CDR3aa: CASSPPGQGPLAKNIQYF
CDR3nt: TGTGCCAGCAGTCCCCCGGGACAGGGACCTTTAGCCAAAAACATTCAGTACTTC

v_gene: TRBV28
j_gene: TRBJ1-2
d_gene: .
abundance: .
CDR3aa: CASSLYNYGYTF
CDR3nt: TGTGCCAGTAGCCTCTATAACTATGGCTACACCTTC

v_gene: TRBV10-3
j_gene: TRBJ2-2
d_gene: TRBD1
abundance: many
CDR3aa: CAIRGQGANTGELFF
CDR3nt: TGTGCCATCAGAGGACAGGGGGCGAACACCGGGGAGCTGTTTTTT

v_gene: TRBV5-6
j_gene: TRBJ2-1
d_gene: .
abundance: many
CDR3aa: CASSLGQLSYNEQFF
CDR3nt: TGTGCCAGCAGCTTAGGACAGCTATCCTACAATGAGCAGTTCTTC

v_gene: TRBV2
j_gene: TRBJ2-3
d_gene: TRBD2
abundance: medium-sized
CDR3aa: CASSPSGGLDTQYF
CDR3nt: TGTGCCAGCAGTCCTAGCGGGGGGTTGGATACGCAGTATTTT

v_gene: TRBV5-1
j_gene: TRBJ2-1
d_gene: .
abundance: few
CDR3aa: CASSLGWGGDEQFF
CDR3nt: TGCGCCAGCAGCTTGGGATGGGGCGGGGATGAGCAGTTCTTC

v_gene: TRBV5-1
j_gene: TRBJ2-6
d_gene: TRBD1
abundance: many
CDR3aa: CASSPTGSNSGANVLTF
CDR3nt: TGCGCCAGCAGCCCGACAGGGTCTAACTCTGGGGCCAACGTCCTGACTTTC

v_gene: TRBV7-2
j_gene: TRBJ1-6
d_gene: .
abundance: many
CDR3aa: CASSLWTALDSPLHF
CDR3nt: TGTGCCAGCAGCTTATGGACAGCGCTTGATTCACCCCTCCACTTT

v_gene: TRBV12-3/TRBV12-4
j_gene: TRBJ1-3
d_gene: .
abundance: medium-sized
CDR3aa: CASVGSGNTIYF
CDR3nt: TGTGCCAGCGTTGGCTCGGGAAACACCATATATTTT

v_gene: TRBV19
j_gene: TRBJ1-4
d_gene: .
abundance: many
CDR3aa: CASSSGTTNEKLFF
CDR3nt: TGTGCCAGTAGTTCCGGGACAACTAATGAAAAACTGTTTTTT

v_gene: TRBV28
j_gene: TRBJ2-3
d_gene: TRBD2
abundance: .
CDR3aa: CASSTTSGINTQYF
CDR3nt: TGTGCCAGCAGCACGACTAGCGGGATAAATACGCAGTATTTT

v_gene: TRBV30
j_gene: TRBJ2-2
d_gene: TRBD1
abundance: few
CDR3aa: CAHPGTVDTGELFF
CDR3nt: TGTGCCCATCCCGGGACAGTCGACACCGGGGAGCTGTTTTTT

v_gene: TRBV28
j_gene: TRBJ1-5
d_gene: TRBD1
abundance: medium-sized
CDR3aa: CASSLFLGQGAYQPQHF
CDR3nt: TGTGCCAGCAGTTTATTCTTGGGACAGGGGGCATATCAGCCCCAGCATTTT

v_gene: TRBV7-3
j_gene: TRBJ2-1
d_gene: .
abundance: few
CDR3aa: CASSLNGRIDEQFF
CDR3nt: TGTGCCAGCAGCTTAAACGGGAGAATCGATGAGCAGTTCTTC

v_gene: TRBV2
j_gene: TRBJ2-5
d_gene: .
abundance: .
CDR3aa: CASSRGREETQYF
CDR3nt: TGTGCCAGCTCTAGGGGGAGAGAAGAGACCCAGTACTTC

v_gene: TRBV2
j_gene: TRBJ2-3
d_gene: .
abundance: many
CDR3aa: CASRGTGSDTQYF
CDR3nt: TGTGCCAGCAGGGGAACAGGGTCAGATACGCAGTATTTT

v_gene: TRBV12-3/TRBV12-4
j_gene: TRBJ1-1
d_gene: TRBD1
abundance: many
CDR3aa: CASHRGTEAFF
CDR3nt: TGTGCCAGCCACAGGGGGACTGAAGCTTTCTTT

v_gene: TRBV27
j_gene: TRBJ2-3
d_gene: TRBD2
abundance: many
CDR3aa: CASRPNEASGRTDTQYF
CDR3nt: TGTGCCAGCAGACCTAATGAGGCTAGCGGGAGGACAGATACGCAGTATTTT

v_gene: TRBV15
j_gene: TRBJ2-1
d_gene: TRBD2
abundance: medium-sized
CDR3aa: CATSGGVRNEQFF
CDR3nt: TGTGCCACCAGCGGGGGGGTGCGGAATGAGCAGTTCTTC